The T cell receptor beta chain described here comes from a study of T-cell memory formation after mild COVID-19 (dated by TCRdb to the early 2020s). Regarding the complete study: Most TCR sequence clusters were specific to one of the two donors. Two young, previously healthy adult volunteers made up the cohort, one male and one female. Longitudinal TCRalpha and TCRbeta repertoire sequencing tracked T-cell clones expanding and contracting after mild COVID-19 in two donors. Results the study describes overall, beyond this receptor: The study covered only a couple of mild cases, and larger cohorts including severe cases with pre-infection samples were considered necessary. Whether the second-wave clones peaking on day 37 were SARS-CoV-2 specific was not confirmed. The detection of some responding clones in pre-infection memory suggests that pre-existing cross-reactive memory T cells joined the SARS-CoV-2 response. Contracting CD4+ clones were located mainly in the CM and EM memory subsets, whereas CD8+ clones were found to be enriched in EMRA. Clones contracting from day 15 to 85 had balanced CD4/CD8 phenotypes, while a second wave expanding from day 15 to 37 was biased towards CD4+.

Ficoll-Paque density gradient centrifugation was used to isolate PBMCs. V is reduced by 1 base and J by 4 bases, leaving a spacing of 11 bases between them. The germline V gene (reference sequence) supplies CDR1 DFQATT and CDR2 SNEGSKA. The CDR3, cysteine through phenylalanine, is 13 amino acids long. Of the read, only the CDR3 DNA is kept; its 39 bases are in frame from base 1. As for this clonotype: No cognate antigen has been identified for it. Within one base of it there is no much larger clone, and no base qualities were kept.

These reads were obtained on an Illumina NovaSeq 6000. TCRalpha and TCRbeta cDNA libraries were built by 5'RACE with constant-segment primers, adding sample barcodes and unique molecular identifiers. Trizol reagent was used to extract RNA from every sample. Amplification of the libraries took two PCR steps, and the second step added a second sample barcode plus Illumina TruSeq adapters. The libraries were sequenced on an Illumina NovaSeq using 2 x 150 bp paired-end reads. The authors processed their data as follows. With migec v1.2.7, reads were demultiplexed and then collapsed into UMI-guided consensus sequences. Using mixcr v2.1.11, the UMI consensuses were aligned to TRA and TRB V and J templates and assembled into clonotypes. Expanded or contracted clonotypes were those called significant by both edgeR and NoisET, with noise models trained on biological replicates. edgeR calls used a false discovery rate-adjusted p below 0.01 and a log2 fold-change threshold of 1. As an exploratory analysis of dynamics, PCA with hierarchical clustering was applied to max-normalized trajectories of the 1000 most abundant clonotypes. Separately sequenced CD4+ and CD8+ repertoires were used to assign a CD4 or CD8 phenotype to each responding clone. TCRdb trimmed public reads at Q25 via fastp, called clones via MiXCR and kept in-frame beta chains. Every CDR3 protein is listed once, alongside the most common genes and DNA of its rows. For this entry, the V and J calls and clone size follow TCRdb and not the study's own pipeline. This sample holds hundreds of thousands of distinct CDR3 sequences; around 19% were observed only once. The ten biggest clones cover 7.5% to 9.5% of the sample.

The V and J genes are TRBV20-1 and TRBJ2-7; the D segment might be TRBD1 or TRBD2, since each matches 5 bases. The sample taken for sequencing was PBMCs or a T cell subset sorted from them (not recorded which). The receptor's source is an adult woman who had mild COVID-19 (a few samples of this study predate the infection). The sample titles of this study are shuffled in the database, so cell type and time point are left out; the donor was told from shared clones. The CDR3 in this case is CSARGGVIYEQYF. The nucleotide sequence reads TGCAGTGCTAGAGGAGGGGTTATTTACGAGCAGTACTTC.